This T cell receptor beta chain emerged from a study of shared clonotypes between healthy human individuals. TCRdb's table, derived via immunoSEQ multiplex PCR, lists solely in-frame clones and lacks some. The sample comprises under 650,000 clones, almost 97% of which are singletons, and less than 0.06% rests with the top ten. The CDR3 totals 13 residues. Germline loops: CDR1 SGHRS, CDR2 YFSETQ. V gave up 1 base and J gave up 10 bases, with 14 bases separating them. The J gene is TRBJ1-1, the V gene TRBV5-1; the D is unclear. The receptor's source is a woman in her twenties or thirties in good health. What was sequenced was naive CD4+ T cells sorted from blood. The subset: CD45RA+ positively selected. CDR3 in amino acids: CASSLNPTWGAFF. The CDR3 coding sequence is TGCGCCAGCAGCTTGAATCCGACGTGGGGAGCTTTCTTT.